Detailed here is one T cell receptor beta chain. The antigen is undetermined. A sample-barcoded 5' primer and a J-beta primer mix were used in a second PCR of roughly 6 to 11 cycles. MiXCR, run by TCRdb on the 5' RACE reads, gives a single entry per CDR3 protein. This table has about 1.7 million distinct CDR3 sequences, roughly 27% appearing once. The sample comes from a study of blood T cells in healthy people across ages. The CDR3 sequence is 14 residues long. Deletions cut 6 bases from V and 0 bases from J, with 10 bases between. Looked up from germline, CDR1 is MRHNA and CDR2 is SNTAGT. Every donor gave 9 to 10 milliliters of peripheral blood. Researchers report isolating at least 6.5 million PBMCs per sample. Samples each had at least 5.5 micrograms of total RNA extracted. The study, taken as a whole, reports: Among long-lived donors, naive CD4+ cells were more numerous and diversity higher than in aged donors.

This clonotype originated in a woman aged 25 to 39 in good health. The rearrangement uses TRBV6-4 and TRBJ2-3; D is ambiguous. The sample taken for sequencing was blood. DNA of the CDR3: TGTGCCAGCAGCGAATGGGCTAGCACAGATACGCAGTATTTT. Translating it yields CASSEWASTDTQYF.